A selection of T cell receptor beta chains follows, all from one sample in a study of Graves' ophthalmopathy and Graves' hyperthyroidism. TCRdb re-analysed the multiplex PCR reads in MiXCR, keeping a single row per CDR3 protein. The data contain just over 400,000 distinct CDR3 sequences, around a fifth of them singletons. The sample was peripheral blood. The receptors stem from a young woman with stable Graves' hyperthyroidism. The CDR3 runs from the conserved cysteine through the conserved F or W. The D gene is left open where the match is weak. Clone sizes are given selectively: once, few, many, or a class where the clone is expanded.

J: TRBJ1-3
V: TRBV6-5
D: -
size: -
CDR3: CASSYSDAWGNTIYF
DNA: TGTGCCAGCAGTTACTCGGACGCCTGGGGGAACACCATATATTTT

J: TRBJ2-7
V: TRBV20-1
D: TRBD1
size: many
CDR3: CSAPVPGQGSYEQYF
DNA: TGCAGTGCCCCTGTACCGGGACAGGGTTCTTACGAGCAGTACTTC

J: TRBJ1-6
V: TRBV6-5
D: TRBD1
size: many
CDR3: CASSLQGNNSPLHF
DNA: TGTGCCAGCAGTCTACAGGGGAATAATTCACCCCTCCACTTT

J: TRBJ2-7
V: TRBV6-2/TRBV6-3
D: -
size: few
CDR3: CASSYGAAYEQYF
DNA: TGTGCCAGCAGTTATGGAGCGGCCTACGAGCAGTACTTC

J: TRBJ2-5
V: TRBV11-2
D: TRBD1
size: -
CDR3: CASGPGTGGRETQYF
DNA: TGTGCCAGCGGTCCCGGGACAGGGGGCCGAGAGACCCAGTACTTC

J: TRBJ2-7
V: TRBV5-1
D: TRBD2
size: many
CDR3: CASSPTSGSVVYEQYF
DNA: TGCGCCAGCAGCCCGACCAGCGGGAGCGTTGTCTACGAGCAGTACTTC

J: TRBJ2-2
V: TRBV20-1
D: -
size: -
CDR3: CSARSAAGGTGELFF
DNA: TGCAGTGCTAGATCCGCGGCAGGCGGGACCGGGGAGCTGTTTTTT

J: TRBJ1-1
V: TRBV6-2/TRBV6-3
D: -
size: few
CDR3: CASSYRGLITEAFF
DNA: TGTGCCAGCAGTTACCGGGGGCTAATCACTGAAGCTTTCTTT

J: TRBJ1-2
V: TRBV6-2/TRBV6-3
D: -
size: -
CDR3: CASSYLGTGGYTF
DNA: TGTGCCAGCAGTTACCTTGGGACGGGCGGCTACACCTTC

J: TRBJ2-7
V: TRBV28
D: TRBD1
size: -
CDR3: CASRPGQATYEQYF
DNA: TGTGCCAGCAGACCGGGACAGGCCACCTACGAGCAGTACTTC

J: TRBJ2-7
V: TRBV11-2
D: TRBD1
size: many
CDR3: CASRIPGTVPYEQYF
DNA: TGTGCCAGCAGGATACCCGGGACAGTCCCCTACGAGCAGTACTTC

J: TRBJ2-5
V: TRBV4-1
D: TRBD2
size: many
CDR3: CASSQSGTSGSGETQYF
DNA: TGCGCCAGCAGCCAGTCGGGGACTAGCGGGAGCGGGGAGACCCAGTACTTC

J: TRBJ2-7
V: TRBV5-1
D: -
size: few
CDR3: CASSLSGFGYEQYF
DNA: TGCGCCAGCAGCTTGTCGGGGTTTGGGTACGAGCAGTACTTC

J: TRBJ2-5
V: TRBV20-1
D: -
size: many
CDR3: CSARILLAPSGSGETQYF
DNA: TGCAGTGCTAGGATTTTACTAGCCCCGTCAGGGTCGGGGGAGACCCAGTACTTC

J: TRBJ1-2
V: TRBV11-2
D: TRBD1
size: many
CDR3: CASSTPGGEASGGYTF
DNA: TGTGCCAGCAGCACCCCAGGGGGCGAAGCTTCAGGGGGCTACACCTTC

J: TRBJ1-5
V: TRBV28
D: -
size: many
CDR3: CASSFRPADQPQHF
DNA: TGTGCCAGCAGTTTTAGGCCAGCTGATCAGCCCCAGCATTTT

J: TRBJ1-2
V: TRBV9
D: TRBD1
size: many
CDR3: CASSVSPRGQNYGYTF
DNA: TGTGCCAGCAGCGTAAGCCCGAGGGGACAGAACTATGGCTACACCTTC

J: TRBJ2-7
V: TRBV5-4
D: TRBD1
size: many
CDR3: CASSLVGQVSYEQYF
DNA: TGTGCCAGCAGCTTGGTGGGACAGGTCTCCTACGAGCAGTACTTC

J: TRBJ1-1
V: TRBV20-1
D: TRBD1
size: -
CDR3: CSARDRTGDTEAFF
DNA: TGCAGTGCTAGAGATAGGACAGGGGACACTGAAGCTTTCTTT

J: TRBJ2-7
V: TRBV12-5
D: -
size: -
CDR3: CASGSQNSYEQYF
DNA: TGTGCTAGTGGGAGTCAGAATTCCTACGAGCAGTACTTC

J: TRBJ1-5
V: TRBV5-1
D: TRBD1
size: many
CDR3: CASSLDGQGNQPQHF
DNA: TGCGCCAGCAGCCTGGATGGACAGGGCAATCAGCCCCAGCATTTT

J: TRBJ2-2
V: TRBV7-2
D: TRBD2
size: few
CDR3: CASSLLAGVAGELFF
DNA: TGTGCCAGCAGTCTTCTAGCGGGAGTGGCCGGGGAGCTGTTTTTT

J: TRBJ1-5
V: TRBV12-3/TRBV12-4
D: -
size: many
CDR3: CASSAQERQPQHF
DNA: TGTGCCAGCAGTGCGCAGGAGCGTCAGCCCCAGCATTTT

J: TRBJ2-7
V: TRBV29-1
D: -
size: many
CDR3: CSASRLSSYEQYF
DNA: TGCAGCGCCAGTCGCTTGAGTTCCTACGAGCAGTACTTC

J: TRBJ2-5
V: TRBV7-2
D: TRBD2
size: -
CDR3: CASSWRGEGQETQYF
DNA: TGTGCCAGCAGCTGGCGGGGGGAGGGACAAGAGACCCAGTACTTC

J: TRBJ2-7
V: TRBV7-2
D: -
size: many
CDR3: CASSLVSASSYEQYF
DNA: TGTGCCAGCAGCTTAGTTAGCGCGAGCTCCTACGAGCAGTACTTC

J: TRBJ1-1
V: TRBV12-3/TRBV12-4
D: -
size: -
CDR3: CASRGGAGRTEAFF
DNA: TGTGCCAGCAGAGGAGGAGCAGGGAGGACTGAAGCTTTCTTT

J: TRBJ1-6
V: TRBV6-5
D: TRBD1
size: many
CDR3: CASSLQGASNSPLHF
DNA: TGTGCCAGCAGTCTACAGGGGGCGTCGAATTCACCCCTCCACTTT

J: TRBJ1-2
V: TRBV7-2
D: TRBD1
size: many
CDR3: CASSFWDSRNYGYTF
DNA: TGTGCCAGCAGCTTCTGGGACAGCCGAAACTATGGCTACACCTTC

J: TRBJ2-1
V: TRBV24-1
D: -
size: -
CDR3: CATSDGQGRSYNEQFF
DNA: TGTGCCACCAGTGACGGGCAGGGACGCTCCTACAATGAGCAGTTCTTC

J: TRBJ2-7
V: TRBV20-1
D: -
size: once
CDR3: CSANRMGGSYEQYF
DNA: TGCAGTGCCAACCGGATGGGGGGTTCCTACGAGCAGTACTTC

J: TRBJ2-5
V: TRBV6-5
D: -
size: -
CDR3: CASSWEGGIQETQYF
DNA: TGTGCCAGCAGTTGGGAGGGGGGGATACAAGAGACCCAGTACTTC

J: TRBJ1-1
V: TRBV12-3/TRBV12-4
D: -
size: many
CDR3: CASSDRHNTEAFF
DNA: TGTGCCAGCAGTGACAGGCACAACACTGAAGCTTTCTTT

J: TRBJ1-3
V: TRBV12-3/TRBV12-4
D: -
size: many
CDR3: CASSWGNTIYF
DNA: TGTGCCAGCAGTTGGGGAAACACCATATATTTT

J: TRBJ1-6
V: TRBV27
D: -
size: few
CDR3: CASSALPGPLHF
DNA: TGTGCCAGCAGTGCCCTCCCGGGGCCCCTCCACTTT

J: TRBJ1-5
V: TRBV2
D: -
size: many
CDR3: CASSERTGNQPQHF
DNA: TGTGCCAGCAGTGAAAGGACAGGCAATCAGCCCCAGCATTTT

J: TRBJ1-2
V: TRBV6-1
D: TRBD1
size: -
CDR3: CASREGTGVLGYTF
DNA: TGTGCCAGCAGGGAAGGGACAGGGGTGCTTGGCTACACCTTC

J: TRBJ1-3
V: TRBV6-5
D: -
size: many
CDR3: CASITEGNTIYF
DNA: TGTGCCAGCATCACAGAGGGAAACACCATATATTTT

J: TRBJ2-5
V: TRBV18
D: TRBD2
size: many
CDR3: CASSPTSGTQETQYF
DNA: TGTGCCAGCTCACCGACTAGCGGGACGCAAGAGACCCAGTACTTC

J: TRBJ2-5
V: TRBV6-2/TRBV6-3
D: -
size: many
CDR3: CASRPHSVETQYF
DNA: TGTGCCAGCAGACCCCACTCGGTTGAGACCCAGTACTTC

J: TRBJ2-5
V: TRBV3-1
D: -
size: -
CDR3: CASSRLGGEQETQYF
DNA: TGTGCCAGCAGTCGTCTCGGAGGGGAACAAGAGACCCAGTACTTC

J: TRBJ2-7
V: TRBV25-1
D: -
size: many
CDR3: CASSEFDRGSGIAGYEQYF
DNA: TGTGCCAGCAGTGAATTTGATCGGGGTAGCGGCATCGCCGGCTACGAGCAGTACTTC

J: TRBJ2-5
V: TRBV4-2
D: -
size: -
CDR3: CASSLGRRHETQYF
DNA: TGTGCCAGCAGCTTAGGCCGACGACATGAGACCCAGTACTTC

J: TRBJ2-2
V: TRBV6-2/TRBV6-3
D: TRBD1
size: -
CDR3: CASSSDPYRGWNSGDLFF
DNA: TGTGCCAGCAGCTCAGATCCCTACAGGGGGTGGAACTCCGGGGATCTGTTTTTT

J: TRBJ2-7
V: TRBV20-1
D: TRBD1
size: many
CDR3: CSARVGQGTYEQYF
DNA: TGCAGTGCTAGAGTTGGACAGGGCACCTACGAGCAGTACTTC

J: TRBJ2-7
V: TRBV15
D: -
size: -
CDR3: CATSRARAQAYEQYF
DNA: TGTGCCACCAGCAGAGCGCGGGCTCAAGCCTACGAGCAGTACTTC